The present T cell receptor (beta chain) was sequenced within a study of blood T cell repertoires in COVID-19. About the study: Samples of COVID-19 (acute and convalescent) were obtained from the United States, Italy and Spain.

Germline V gene data show CDR1 as SGHAT and CDR2 as FQNNGV. Trimming at V came to 2 bases and at J to 4 bases, leaving 13 bases not matched to a gene. This CDR3 spans 18 amino acids. Original data processing: The assay estimated nucleated cells by amplifying reference gene primers. Using immunoSEQ multiplex PCR, the repertoire was profiled, and TCRdb retains in-frame clones only, with some absent. Clone size and the V and J calls come from that table; the DNA yielded D and trimming. The repertoire has over 600,000 clones, about 90% of them found once; the top ten carry around 0.3%. This clone came up a few times.

The chain is built from TRBV11-2 and TRBJ2-1, with 8 bases fitting TRBD2. This TCR was recovered from a woman between 18 and 30 years old with acute or convalescent COVID-19. Source material: peripheral blood. The CDR3 loop is CASSLSPSGGGPYNEQFF. CDR3 DNA sequence: TGTGCCAGCAGCTTATCCCCTTCCGGGGGGGGGCCGTACAATGAGCAGTTCTTC.